This T cell receptor beta chain was identified in a study of sequential checkpoint blockade in melanoma. Sequencing used immunoSEQ multiplex PCR; TCRdb keeps in-frame clones, though not all of them. Among some 40,000 clones, around 32% were seen once, and the ten largest hold 1.6%. Specified treatment: randomized to nivolumab then ipilimumab (arm A) or the reverse (arm B). The CDR3 totals 14 residues. Germline CDR1 is MNHGY and CDR2 is SAAAGT. V was shortened by 4 bases and J by 4 bases, with 11 bases between the two germline ends. This specimen was tumor tissue (inferred from file names), taken from a patient given nivolumab and ipilimumab in sequence. The clonotype originates from a human donor with melanoma. The chain joins TRBV6-8 to TRBJ1-3; D might be TRBD1 (5 bases). The CDR3 sequence is CASSSQGEGNTIYF. For the CDR3, the DNA is TGTGCCAGCAGTTCTCAGGGTGAGGGAAACACCATATATTTT.